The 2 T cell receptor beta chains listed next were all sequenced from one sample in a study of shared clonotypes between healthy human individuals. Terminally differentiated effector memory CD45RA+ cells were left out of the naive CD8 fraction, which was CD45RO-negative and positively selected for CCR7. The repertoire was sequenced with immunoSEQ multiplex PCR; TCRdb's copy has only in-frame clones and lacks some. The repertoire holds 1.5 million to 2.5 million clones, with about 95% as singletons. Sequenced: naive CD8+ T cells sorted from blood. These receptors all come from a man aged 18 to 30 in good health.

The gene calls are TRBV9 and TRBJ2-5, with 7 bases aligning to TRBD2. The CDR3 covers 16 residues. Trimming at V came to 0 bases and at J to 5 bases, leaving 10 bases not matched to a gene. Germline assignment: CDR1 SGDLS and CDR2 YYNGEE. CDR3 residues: CASSVENGGSGETQYF. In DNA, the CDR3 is TGTGCCAGCAGCGTAGAAAATGGCGGGAGCGGCGAGACCCAGTACTTC.

CDR3 in DNA: TGTGCCAGCAGTTACACCGGGACGACTAATGAGCAGTTCTTC. Protein: CASSYTGTTNEQFF. The genes are TRBV6-5 and TRBJ2-1, with D perhaps being TRBD1 or TRBD2 (5 bases each). The germline gives CDR1 MNHEY, CDR2 SVGAGI. The CDR3 contains 14 residues. Trimming took off 2 bases at V and 7 bases at J, with 12 bases between the two ends.